This TCR beta chain was recorded in a study of cytomegalovirus exposure and HLA in healthy donors. Overall study results and limits: In most subjects, TCR beta sequences reportedly gave accurate predictions of HLA-A and HLA-B alleles. Data from an earlier analysis indicated that most TCR beta V segments were productive either about 87% or about 30% of the time. V- and J-gene trimming of TCR beta was linked (in a later analysis) to a missense DCLRE1C variant.

In the PCR, 60 Vbeta and 13 Jbeta primers were used. Repertoires were generated with immunoSEQ multiplex PCR, while TCRdb's copy carries only in-frame clones and drops some. The top ten clones hold roughly 0.99% of a sample with some 150,000 clones, more than 70% of them seen once. For this clone: Its antigen remains unidentified.

This TCR derives from a male donor in good health and CMV-seronegative. The sequenced sample consisted of PBMCs.

In DNA, the CDR3 is TGTGCCAGCAGTCCAATCCTGAGGTCGGGCAATCAGCCCCAGCATTTT. Its protein product is CASSPILRSGNQPQHF. The chain has TRBV6-6 and TRBJ1-5; D call uncertain. Germline V gene lookup returns CDR1 MNHNY and CDR2 SVGAGI (reference sequence). The CDR3 loop spans 16 amino acids. With 5 bases removed from V and 2 bases from J, the gap between germline ends came to 16 bases.